This T cell receptor (beta chain) was found in a study of OX40 agonist ivuxolimab in advanced cancers. Across the study: People in dose escalation had one of these cancers: hepatocellular carcinoma, melanoma, renal cell or head and neck cancer.

Study-level results: Among expanded peripheral T cells, antigen specificity went undetermined. Expanded clones belonging to CD8+ T cells outnumbered, on average, those of CD4+.

With 4 bases clipped from V and 4 bases from J, the junction kept 8 bases outside the gene matches. This CDR3 spans 17 amino acids. CDR1 and CDR2 from the germline V gene are LGHNA and YNFKEQ. Libraries were prepared by immunoSEQ multiplex PCR; TCRdb keeps only in-frame clonotypes and omits some of them. The sample has 65,000 to 90,000 clones, around four fifths seen once. On this clone itself: Its cognate antigen is unknown.

This TCR was sampled from an adult with an advanced solid tumor such as melanoma, head and neck, liver or kidney cancer. The sequencing here drew on CD4+ or CD8+ T cells sorted from blood, taken in a trial of the OX40 agonist ivuxolimab. V usage is TRBV4-2 and J usage is TRBJ2-2, with 11 positions matching TRBD1. CDR3: CASSRSWTGGGTGELFF. CDR3 coding DNA: TGTGCCAGCAGCCGATCCTGGACAGGGGGCGGCACCGGGGAGCTGTTTTTT.